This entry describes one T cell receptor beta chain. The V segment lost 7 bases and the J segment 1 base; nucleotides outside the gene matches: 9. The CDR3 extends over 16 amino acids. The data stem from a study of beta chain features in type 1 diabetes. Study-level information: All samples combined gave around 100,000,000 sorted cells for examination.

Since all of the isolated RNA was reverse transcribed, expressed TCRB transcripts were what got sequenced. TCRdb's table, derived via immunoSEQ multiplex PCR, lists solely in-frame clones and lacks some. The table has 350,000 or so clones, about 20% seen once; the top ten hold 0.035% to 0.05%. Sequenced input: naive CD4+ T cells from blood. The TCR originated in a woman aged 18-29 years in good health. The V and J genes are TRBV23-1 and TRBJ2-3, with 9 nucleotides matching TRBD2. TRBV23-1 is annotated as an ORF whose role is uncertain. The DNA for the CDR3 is TGCGCCAGCATCCCTGGACTAGCGAGAGGCACAGATACGCAGTATTTT. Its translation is CASIPGLARGTDTQYF.